This T cell receptor beta chain was recorded in a study of response to subunit inactivated influenza vaccine. Each CDR3 protein gets one entry after TCRdb re-called the RT-PCR reads with MiXCR. The sample carries roughly 550,000 distinct CDR3 sequences, roughly a quarter recorded once. Turning to this clonotype: Antigen specificity is unknown.

The CDR3 extends over 13 amino acids. V lost 6 bases and J lost 5; bases outside the gene matches: 5. Germline V gene data show CDR1 as WSHSY and CDR2 as SAAADI. Study conclusions and caveats: The authors suggested that every seasonal influenza vaccination recruits few new T cells.

The sample was also reused in another study, on T cells expressing NK-cell markers. From that report: Libraries used 5'RACE template switching adding universal primer site and UMIs. The eight sequenced donors comprised seven who were HCMV-seropositive and one who was seronegative. Dominant NKG2C+ clonotypes in over 5 donors made up roughly 1.0-8% of CD8+ T cells. The same clonotypes also predominated in the CD3+CD56-NKG2C+ fraction of several donors.

This clonotype was obtained from a middle-aged man who received an inactivated influenza vaccine. Sequenced material: CD4+ T cells sorted from PBMCs, taken about 13 days after vaccination. The chain combines TRBV10-2 with TRBJ2-3; the match to TRBD1 covers 7 bases. The CDR3 bases are TGCGCCAGCAGCCCGACAGGGTTAGATACGCAGTATTTT. This sequence encodes CASSPTGLDTQYF.